This TCR beta chain was identified in a study of spatial heterogeneity in lung cancer. This clonotype showed up just a few times. The time point was: sample taken at primary tumor resection. TCRdb itself ran the 5' RACE reads through MiXCR, one entry per CDR3 protein. This table holds about 92,000 distinct CDR3 sequences, about an eighth found once. Sequences were derived from PBMCs, sampled at surgery. This TCR was recovered from a male donor with early-stage non-small cell lung cancer.

DNA of the CDR3: TGCGCCAGCAGCCTCGACGGTTACGGACAACAAGAGACCCAGTACTTC. Protein: CASSLDGYGQQETQYF. The chain recombines TRBV5-1 with TRBJ2-5, with D possibly matching TRBD1 (5 bases). Between the trimmed V and J ends, which lost 4 bases and 2 bases, there was a span of 18 bases. Germline-derived CDR1 and CDR2 are SGHRS and YFSETQ. CDR3 size: 16 residues. Variable domain in full (rest from reference TRBV5-1 and TRBJ2-5): KAGVTQTPRYLIKTRGQQVTLSCSPISGHRSVSWYQQTPGQGLQFLFEYFSETQRNKGNFPGRFSGRQFSNSRSEMNVSTLELGDSALYLCASSLDGYGQQETQYFGPGTRLLVL.